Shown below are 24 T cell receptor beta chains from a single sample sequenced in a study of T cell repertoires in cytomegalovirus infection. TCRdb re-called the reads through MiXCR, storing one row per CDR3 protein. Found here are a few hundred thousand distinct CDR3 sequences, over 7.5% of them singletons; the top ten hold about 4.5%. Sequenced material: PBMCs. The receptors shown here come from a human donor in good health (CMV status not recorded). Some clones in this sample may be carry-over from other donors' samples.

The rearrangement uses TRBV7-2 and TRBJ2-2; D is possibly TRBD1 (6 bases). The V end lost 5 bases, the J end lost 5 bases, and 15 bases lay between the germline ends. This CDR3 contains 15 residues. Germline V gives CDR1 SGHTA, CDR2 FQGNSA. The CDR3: CASSVHRDGTGELFF. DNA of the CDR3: TGTGCCAGCAGCGTCCACAGGGATGGGACCGGGGAGCTGTTTTTT.

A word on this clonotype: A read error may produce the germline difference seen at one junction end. The CDR3 here is CASSFSGQGKSIQYF. CDR3 coding DNA: TGTGCCAGCAGTTTCTCAGGACAGGGGAAAAGCATTCAGTACTTC. The chain uses TRBV6-5 and TRBJ2-4; 9 nucleotides line up with TRBD1. The CDR3 contains 15 residues. The germline CDR1 and CDR2 sequences are MNHEY and SVGAGI.

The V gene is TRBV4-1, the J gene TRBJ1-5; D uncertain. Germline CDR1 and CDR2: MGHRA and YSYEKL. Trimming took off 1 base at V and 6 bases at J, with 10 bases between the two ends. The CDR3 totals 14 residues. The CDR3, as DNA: TGCGCCAGCAGCCAAGTTTCCCCTACTCAGCCCCAGCATTTT. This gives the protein CASSQVSPTQPQHF.

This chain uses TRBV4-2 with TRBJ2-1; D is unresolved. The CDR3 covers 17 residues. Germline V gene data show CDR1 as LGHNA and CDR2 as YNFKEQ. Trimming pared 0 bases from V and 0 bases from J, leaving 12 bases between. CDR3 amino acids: CASSQDIGTLSYNEQFF. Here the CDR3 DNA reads TGTGCCAGCAGCCAAGATATAGGTACCCTCTCCTACAATGAGCAGTTCTTC.

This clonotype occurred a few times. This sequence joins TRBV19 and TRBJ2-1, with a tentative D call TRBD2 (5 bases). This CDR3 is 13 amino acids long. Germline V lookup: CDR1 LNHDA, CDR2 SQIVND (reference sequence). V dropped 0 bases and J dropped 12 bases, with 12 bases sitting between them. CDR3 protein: CASSIDGVVVQFF. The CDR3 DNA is TGTGCCAGTAGTATAGACGGGGTTGTTGTGCAGTTCTTC.

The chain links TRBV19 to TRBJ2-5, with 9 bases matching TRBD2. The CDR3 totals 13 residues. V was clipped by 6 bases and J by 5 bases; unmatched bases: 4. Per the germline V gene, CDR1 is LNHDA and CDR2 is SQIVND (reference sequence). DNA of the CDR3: TGTGCCAGTAGAATTAGCGGGAGTGAGACCCAGTACTTC. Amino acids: CASRISGSETQYF.

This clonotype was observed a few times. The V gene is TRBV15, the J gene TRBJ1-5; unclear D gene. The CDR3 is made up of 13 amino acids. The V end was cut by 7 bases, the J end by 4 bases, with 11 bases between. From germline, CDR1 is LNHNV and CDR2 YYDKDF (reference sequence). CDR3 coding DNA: TGTGCCACCAACCCGGGAGGAAATCAGCCCCAGCATTTT. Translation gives CATNPGGNQPQHF.

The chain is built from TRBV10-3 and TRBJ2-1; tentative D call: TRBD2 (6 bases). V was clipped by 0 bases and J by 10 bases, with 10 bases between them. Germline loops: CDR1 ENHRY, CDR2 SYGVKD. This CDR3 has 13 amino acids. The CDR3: CAISESTGEEQFF. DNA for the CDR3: TGTGCCATCAGTGAGTCGACGGGGGAGGAGCAGTTCTTC.

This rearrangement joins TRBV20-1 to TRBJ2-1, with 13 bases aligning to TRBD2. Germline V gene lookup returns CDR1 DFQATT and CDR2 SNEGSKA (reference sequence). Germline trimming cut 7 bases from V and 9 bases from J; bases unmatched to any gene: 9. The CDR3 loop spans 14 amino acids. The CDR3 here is CSGDGLAGDAEQFF. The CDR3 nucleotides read TGCAGTGGGGACGGACTAGCGGGAGACGCTGAGCAGTTCTTC.

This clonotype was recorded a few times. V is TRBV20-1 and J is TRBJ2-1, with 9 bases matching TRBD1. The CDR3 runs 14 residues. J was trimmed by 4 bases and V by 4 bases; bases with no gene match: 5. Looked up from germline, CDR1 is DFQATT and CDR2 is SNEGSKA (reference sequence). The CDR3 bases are TGCAGTGCTATCCGGGACAGGGCTTACAATGAGCAGTTCTTC. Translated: CSAIRDRAYNEQFF.

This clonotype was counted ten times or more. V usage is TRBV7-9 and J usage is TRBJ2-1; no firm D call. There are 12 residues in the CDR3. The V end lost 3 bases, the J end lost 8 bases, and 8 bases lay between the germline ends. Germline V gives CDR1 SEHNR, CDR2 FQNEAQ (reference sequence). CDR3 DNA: TGTGCCAGCAGCTTCCCCATGGATGAGCAGTTCTTC. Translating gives CASSFPMDEQFF.

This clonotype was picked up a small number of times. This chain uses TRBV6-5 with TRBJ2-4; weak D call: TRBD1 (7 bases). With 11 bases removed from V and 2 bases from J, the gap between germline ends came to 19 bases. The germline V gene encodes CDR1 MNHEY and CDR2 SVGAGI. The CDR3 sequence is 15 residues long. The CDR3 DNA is TGTGCCGCGGGTGGAGGGGGCGTCTCCAAAAACATTCAGTACTTC. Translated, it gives CAAGGGGVSKNIQYF.

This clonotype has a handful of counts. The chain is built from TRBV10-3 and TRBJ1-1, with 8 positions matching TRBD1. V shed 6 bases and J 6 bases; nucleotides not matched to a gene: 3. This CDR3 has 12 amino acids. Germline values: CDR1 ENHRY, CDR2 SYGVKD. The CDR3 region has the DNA TGTGCCATCAGGGACAGGGATCCTGAAGCTTTCTTT. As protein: CAIRDRDPEAFF.

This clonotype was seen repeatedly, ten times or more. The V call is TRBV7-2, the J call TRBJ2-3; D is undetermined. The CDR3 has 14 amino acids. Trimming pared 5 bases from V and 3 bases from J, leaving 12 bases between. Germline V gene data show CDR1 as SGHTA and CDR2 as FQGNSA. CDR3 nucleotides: TGTGCCAGCAGCCCCTTCCCGCTTACAGATACGCAGTATTTT. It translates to CASSPFPLTDTQYF.

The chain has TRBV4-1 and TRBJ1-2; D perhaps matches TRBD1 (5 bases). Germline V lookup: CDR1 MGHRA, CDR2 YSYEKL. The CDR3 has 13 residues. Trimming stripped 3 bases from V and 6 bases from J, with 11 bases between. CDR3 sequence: CASSQTDQNGYTF. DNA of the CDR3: TGCGCCAGCAGCCAGACAGATCAGAATGGCTACACCTTC.

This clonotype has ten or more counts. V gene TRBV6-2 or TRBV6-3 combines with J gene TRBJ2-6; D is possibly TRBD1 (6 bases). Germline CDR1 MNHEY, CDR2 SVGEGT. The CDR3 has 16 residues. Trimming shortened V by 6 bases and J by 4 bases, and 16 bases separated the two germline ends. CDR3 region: CASSSRGLAGANVLTF. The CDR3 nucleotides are TGTGCCAGCAGCTCCAGGGGTTTGGCAGGGGCCAACGTCCTGACTTTC.

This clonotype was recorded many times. CDR3 sequence: CASSSTRGSTEAFF. CDR3 in DNA: TGTGCCAGCAGCTCCACGCGGGGTTCCACTGAAGCTTTCTTT. The chain combines TRBV7-3 with TRBJ1-1, with D hard to call. Germline values: CDR1 SGHTA, CDR2 FQGTGA. The V and J ends lost 4 bases and 4 bases respectively, with 13 bases between them. The CDR3 extends over 14 amino acids.

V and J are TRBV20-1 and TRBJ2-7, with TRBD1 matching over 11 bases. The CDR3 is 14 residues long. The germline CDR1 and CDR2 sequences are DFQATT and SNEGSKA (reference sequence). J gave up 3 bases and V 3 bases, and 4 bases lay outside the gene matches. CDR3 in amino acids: CSARAGQGDYEQYF. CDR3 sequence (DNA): TGCAGTGCTAGGGCGGGACAGGGGGACTACGAGCAGTACTTC.

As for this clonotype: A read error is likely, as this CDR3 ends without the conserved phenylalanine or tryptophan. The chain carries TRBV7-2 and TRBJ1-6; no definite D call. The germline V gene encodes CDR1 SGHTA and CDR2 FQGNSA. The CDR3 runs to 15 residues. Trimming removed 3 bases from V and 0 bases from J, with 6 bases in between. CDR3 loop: CASSFMASYNSPLHL. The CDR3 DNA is TGTGCCAGCAGCTTTATGGCCTCCTATAATTCACCCCTCCACCTT.

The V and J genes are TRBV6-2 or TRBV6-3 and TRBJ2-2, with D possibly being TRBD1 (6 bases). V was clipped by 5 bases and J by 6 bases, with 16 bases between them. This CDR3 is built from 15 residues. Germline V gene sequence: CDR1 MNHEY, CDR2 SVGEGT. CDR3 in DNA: TGTGCCAGCAGTCCAATGGGACAAGTTCCCGGGGAGCTGTTTTTT. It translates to CASSPMGQVPGELFF.

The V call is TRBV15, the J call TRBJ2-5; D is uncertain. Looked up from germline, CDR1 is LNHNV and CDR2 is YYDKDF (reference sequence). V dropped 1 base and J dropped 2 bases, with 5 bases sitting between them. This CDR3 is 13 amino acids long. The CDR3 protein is CATSRGVQETQYF. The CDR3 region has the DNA TGTGCCACCAGCAGAGGAGTACAAGAGACCCAGTACTTC.

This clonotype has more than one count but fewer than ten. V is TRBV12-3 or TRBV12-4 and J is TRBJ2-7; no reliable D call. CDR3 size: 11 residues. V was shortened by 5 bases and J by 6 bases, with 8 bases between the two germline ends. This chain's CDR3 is CASSRNGEQYF. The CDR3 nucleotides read TGTGCCAGCAGTAGGAACGGCGAGCAGTACTTC.

The CDR3 sequence: CASSLYGAGEQFF. The CDR3 region has the DNA TGTGCCAGCAGTTTATATGGGGCTGGTGAGCAGTTCTTC. The chain uses TRBV28 and TRBJ2-1, with D perhaps TRBD1 (5 bases). Germline loops: CDR1 MDHEN, CDR2 SYDVKM. CDR3 length equals 13 residues. V lost 1 base, J lost 9 bases, and 10 bases lay in between. Variable domain in full (rest from reference TRBV28 and TRBJ2-1): DVKVTQSSRYLVKRTGEKVFLECVQDMDHENMFWYRQDPGLGLRLIYFSYDVKMKEKGDIPEGYSVSREKKERFSLILESASTNQTSMYLCASSLYGAGEQFFGPGTRLTVL.

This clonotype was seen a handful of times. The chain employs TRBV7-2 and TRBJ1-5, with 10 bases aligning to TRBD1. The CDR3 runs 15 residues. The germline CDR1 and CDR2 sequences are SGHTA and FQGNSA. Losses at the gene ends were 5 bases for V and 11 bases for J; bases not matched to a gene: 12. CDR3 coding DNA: TGTGCCAGCAGCGCCTCACCGGGACAGGGGATGGCCCAGCATTTT. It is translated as CASSASPGQGMAQHF.